The text below deals with one T cell receptor (beta chain). This sample was included in a study of monozygotic twins with inflammatory bowel disease. TCRdb reprocessed the 5' RACE reads and stores each CDR3 protein as one record, lacking DNA. This repertoire includes hundreds of thousands of distinct CDR3 sequences. Germline V CDR1 and CDR2: DFQATT, SNEGSKA (reference sequence). This CDR3 contains 14 residues. The receptor comes from a human donor with ulcerative colitis or Crohn's disease, or a healthy co-twin of an affected twin (not recorded which). Sequencing was done on a sample of blood. V is TRBV20-1 and J is TRBJ2-5; the D call from TCRdb, TRBD1, cannot be confirmed without DNA. CDR3 sequence: CSATRVDPQETQYF.